Listed here are 21 T cell receptor beta chains from one sample, sequenced in a study of cytomegalovirus exposure and HLA in healthy donors. It was with 60 Vbeta and 13 Jbeta primers that the PCR ran. Libraries were prepared by immunoSEQ multiplex PCR; TCRdb keeps only in-frame clonotypes and omits some of them. The sample totals over 65,000 clones. The sequencing input was PBMCs. The receptors shown here come from a young woman in good health and CMV-seronegative.

V and J are TRBV14 and TRBJ2-2, with TRBD2 identical over 7 bases. The germline V gene encodes CDR1 SGHDN and CDR2 FVKESK. Unmatched junction bases numbered 5, after V lost 3 bases and J lost 7 bases. There are 14 residues in the CDR3. The CDR3 reads CASSQRGRIGELFF. CDR3 bases: TGTGCCAGCAGCCAGCGGGGGAGGATCGGGGAGCTGTTTTTT.

The genes are TRBV10-3 and TRBJ1-2; 7 bases fit TRBD1. CDR1 and CDR2 (germline): ENHRY, SYGVKD. The CDR3 has 16 amino acids. With V trimmed by 2 bases and J by 4 bases, 10 bases remained unmatched. CDR3 amino acids: CAISEPKGQKPYGYTF. CDR3 sequence (DNA): TGTGCCATCAGTGAGCCGAAGGGACAGAAACCCTATGGCTACACCTTC.

This chain joins TRBV29-1 and TRBJ2-1; TRBD2 matches 10 bases. Trimming removed 7 bases from V and 11 bases from J; junction bases left unmatched: 14. The germline V gene encodes CDR1 SQVTM and CDR2 ANQGSEA. CDR3 length: 14 amino acids. The CDR3 nucleotides are TGCAGCGCCACCCCGGGACTAGCGCCCCCCCAGCAGTTCTTC. It translates to CSATPGLAPPQQFF.

This chain joins TRBV12-5 and TRBJ2-7, with 10 bases aligning to TRBD1. Germline values: CDR1 LGHNT, CDR2 FRNRAP. There are 14 residues in the CDR3. The trim removed 6 bases at V and 2 bases at J, leaving 4 bases unmatched. CDR3 residues: CASGAGQGPYEQYF. The CDR3 DNA reads TGTGCTAGTGGGGCGGGACAGGGGCCCTACGAGCAGTACTTC.

The chain employs TRBV6-5 and TRBJ1-6, with D unresolved. The CDR3 length is 15 residues. Trimming took off 8 bases at V and 5 bases at J, with 16 bases between the two ends. Germline CDR1 is MNHEY and CDR2 is SVGAGI. Written as DNA, the CDR3 is TGTGCCAGCCGTCAGAGAGGCGGAAATAATTCACCCCTCCACTTT. It translates to CASRQRGGNNSPLHF.

J is TRBJ1-2 and V is TRBV6-1; D gene unclear. The CDR3 has 13 residues. Germline-derived CDR1 and CDR2 are MNHNS and SASEGT. Trimming took off 1 base at V and 3 bases at J, with 6 bases between the two ends. The CDR3, as DNA: TGTGCCAGCAGTGAAGGCAGGCACTATGGCTACACCTTC. Translating gives CASSEGRHYGYTF.

The rearrangement uses TRBV5-1 and TRBJ1-4; maybe TRBD1 (5 bases). V lost 0 bases to trimming and J lost 8 bases, with 14 bases between them. Germline loops: CDR1 SGHRS, CDR2 YFSETQ. The length of the CDR3 is 15 residues. Written as DNA, the CDR3 is TGCGCCAGCAGCTTGGGTGCAGGGATTGGGGAAAAACTGTTTTTT. It is translated as CASSLGAGIGEKLFF.

The chain is built from TRBV4-1 and TRBJ2-7; 10 nucleotides line up with TRBD2. The V gene end was trimmed by 1 base and the J gene end by 4 bases; junction bases not matched to a gene: 4. Germline-derived CDR1 and CDR2 are MGHRA and YSYEKL. There are 15 residues in the CDR3. The CDR3 sequence is CASSQVSGRAYEQYF. CDR3 in DNA: TGCGCCAGCAGCCAAGTGAGCGGGAGGGCTTACGAGCAGTACTTC.

This rearrangement joins TRBV27 to TRBJ1-6; the match to TRBD1 covers 7 bases. Germline-derived CDR1 and CDR2 are MNHEY and SMNVEV (reference sequence). The length of the CDR3 is 14 residues. Trimming took 6 bases from V and 7 from J; bases not matched to a gene: 6. The CDR3 sequence: CASRTETGNSPLHF. CDR3 DNA: TGTGCCAGCAGGACCGAGACAGGGAATTCACCCCTCCACTTT.

The chain has TRBV29-1 and TRBJ2-1; 10 bases are shared with TRBD2. Trimming cost V 2 bases and J 9 bases; bases outside gene matches: 10. The CDR3 sequence is 15 residues long. The germline V gene encodes CDR1 SQVTM and CDR2 ANQGSEA. DNA for the CDR3: TGCAGCGTTGAATCCTTCCTAGCGGGAGCGATTGAGCAGTTCTTC. Translation gives CSVESFLAGAIEQFF.

The chain recombines TRBV6-1 with TRBJ2-7; D remains ambiguous. This CDR3 comprises 13 residues. Trimming pared 2 bases from V and 7 bases from J, leaving 12 bases between. Germline V gives CDR1 MNHNS, CDR2 SASEGT. DNA for the CDR3: TGTGCCAGCAGTGAACGAACCCCTCGGGAGCAGTACTTC. Its protein is CASSERTPREQYF.

The rearrangement joins TRBV4-1 to TRBJ1-2; 11 bases match TRBD1. Trimming cost V 0 bases and J 4 bases; bases outside gene matches: 4. The CDR3 covers 16 residues. Germline V gives CDR1 MGHRA, CDR2 YSYEKL. CDR3 in amino acids: CASSQEIGTGGYGYTF. The CDR3 DNA reads as TGCGCCAGCAGCCAAGAAATCGGGACAGGGGGCTATGGCTACACCTTC.

This chain uses TRBV5-1 with TRBJ1-1; the D is unclear. CDR3 length equals 15 residues. Looked up from germline, CDR1 is SGHRS and CDR2 is YFSETQ. With 0 bases removed from V and 1 base from J, the gap between germline ends came to 10 bases. The CDR3 DNA is TGCGCCAGCAGCTTGGCCCAGGCGGGGAACACTGAAGCTTTCTTT. Translated, it gives CASSLAQAGNTEAFF.

About this clone: Relative to the germline gene, one junction end is altered; a read error may explain this. The V gene is TRBV30, the J gene TRBJ2-2; maybe TRBD2 (7 bases). The CDR3 is 15 residues long. Germline V CDR1 and CDR2: GTSNPN, SVGIG (reference sequence). CDR3 region: CAGRLAEGGTGELFF. As DNA, the CDR3 is TGTGCCGGGAGGCTAGCGGAGGGGGGAACCGGGGAGCTGTTTTTT.

The V call is TRBV6-1, the J call TRBJ1-6; TRBD1 matches at 7 bases. The CDR3 covers 15 residues. Germline V CDR1 and CDR2: MNHNS, SASEGT. The ends lost 2 bases at V and 7 bases at J; junction bases unmatched: 5. This chain's CDR3 is CASSERTGKNSPLHF. CDR3 bases: TGTGCCAGCAGTGAAAGGACAGGAAAGAATTCACCCCTCCACTTT.

This sequence joins TRBV28 and TRBJ1-5; 10 bases match TRBD1. V shed 6 bases, J shed 5 bases, and the junction held 4 bases outside the gene matches. The CDR3 length is 14 residues. The germline V gene encodes CDR1 MDHEN and CDR2 SYDVKM. The CDR3 protein is CASRRQGAYQPQHF. The CDR3 bases are TGTGCCAGCAGGAGACAGGGGGCCTATCAGCCCCAGCATTTT. Full variable domain (rest looked up from reference TRBV28 and TRBJ1-5): DVKVTQSSRYLVKRTGEKVFLECVQDMDHENMFWYRQDPGLGLRLIYFSYDVKMKEKGDIPEGYSVSREKKERFSLILESASTNQTSMYLCASRRQGAYQPQHFGDGTRLSIL.

V is TRBV25-1 and J is TRBJ2-5; TRBD1 agrees at 11 bases. From germline, CDR1 is MGHDK and CDR2 SYGVNS. Trimming at V came to 3 bases and at J to 2 bases, leaving 5 bases not matched to a gene. This CDR3 has 16 amino acids. The CDR3 protein is CASSDPGQGAQETQYF. In nucleotides, the CDR3 is TGTGCCAGCAGTGATCCCGGACAGGGGGCGCAAGAGACCCAGTACTTC. Full variable domain (missing parts from reference TRBV25-1 and TRBJ2-5): EADIYQTPRYLVIGTGKKITLECSQTMGHDKMYWYQQDPGMELHLIHYSYGVNSTEKGDLSSESTVSRIRTEHFPLTLESARPSHTSQYLCASSDPGQGAQETQYFGPGTRLLVL.

The rearrangement uses TRBV5-1 and TRBJ1-4, with 7 bases identical to TRBD1. Germline V gene sequence: CDR1 SGHRS, CDR2 YFSETQ. The CDR3 contains 15 residues. V lost 4 bases and J lost 1; bases outside the gene matches: 4. The CDR3 DNA sequence: TGCGCCAGCAGCCCTAACAGGGGAACTAATGAAAAACTGTTTTTT. Translation: CASSPNRGTNEKLFF.

As regards this clone: Germline is not matched at one junction end, which may reflect a read error. The chain employs TRBV4-1 and TRBJ2-5; possibly TRBD2 for D (5 bases). Near its end, the DNA agrees better with TRBJ2-7, so the J call may be wrong. The CDR3 consists of 15 residues. Germline CDR1 and CDR2: MGHRA and YSYEKL. CDR3 protein: CASSQVGGPSDEQYF. DNA of the CDR3: TGCGCCAGCAGCCAAGTCGGAGGCCCCTCCGACGAGCAGTACTTC.

V and J are TRBV6-6 and TRBJ2-1; 10 nucleotides agree with TRBD1. CDR3 length: 15 residues. With V trimmed by 10 bases and J by 3 bases, 9 bases remained unmatched. Germline V gene sequence: CDR1 MNHNY, CDR2 SVGAGI (reference sequence). In DNA, the CDR3 is TGTGCCACCAGACAGGGGGCGATACTCTACAATGAGCAGTTCTTC. Its protein product is CATRQGAILYNEQFF.

This chain joins TRBV13 and TRBJ2-1, with a possible D match to TRBD2 (6 bases). The ends were cut back, 4 bases at V and 7 bases at J, with 11 bases in the middle. Germline V lookup: CDR1 PRHDT, CDR2 FYEKMQ (reference sequence). The CDR3 consists of 13 residues. For the CDR3, the DNA is TGTGCCAGCAGCTCGGGAGTGGGGAATGAGCAGTTCTTC. Translating it yields CASSSGVGNEQFF.